These 3 T cell receptor beta chains share one sample of origin, sequenced in a study of blood T cell repertoires in COVID-19. TCRdb's copy holds only in-frame clones and misses some; the assay was immunoSEQ multiplex PCR. The sample yields some 190,000 clones, 70% to 85% seen once. Material: peripheral blood. Every receptor here comes from a man aged 80 or over with COVID-19, enrolled during active disease.

The chain is built from TRBV7-3 and TRBJ2-3; the match to TRBD1 covers 7 bases. From germline, CDR1 is SGHTA and CDR2 FQGTGA. J was trimmed by 4 bases and V by 5 bases; bases with no gene match: 6. This CDR3 has 14 amino acids. The CDR3 DNA is TGTGCCAGCAGCCAGGGGGATGGCGCAGATACGCAGTATTTT. This translates into CASSQGDGADTQYF.

Note on this clone: The germline gene is not matched at one end of the junction; a read error may be the cause. V and J are TRBV15 and TRBJ1-2; a possible D gene is TRBD1 (6 bases). This CDR3 spans 18 amino acids. Germline loops: CDR1 LNHNV, CDR2 YYDKDF (reference sequence). The CDR3 loop is CATSRDRTGGAGSWGYTF. In nucleotides, the CDR3 is TGTGCCACCAGCCGAGACAGAACGGGGGGCGCGGGTTCATGGGGCTACACCTTC.

The genes are TRBV5-6 and TRBJ1-2, with 9 bases that match TRBD1. The CDR3 runs to 14 residues. Germline trimming cut 5 bases from V and 1 base from J; bases unmatched to any gene: 3. Germline loops: CDR1 SGHDT, CDR2 YYEEEE. The CDR3 coding sequence is TGTGCCAGCAGGGGACAGGGACTTAACTATGGCTACACCTTC. It encodes CASRGQGLNYGYTF.